The clone carrying this T cell receptor (beta chain) was seen more than once but under ten times. Its antigen is unidentified. Reverse transcribing all isolated RNA meant expressed TCRB transcripts were sequenced. Samples of naive, central memory and regulatory T cells yielded a mean of about 3.57 million reads. Using immunoSEQ multiplex PCR, the repertoire was profiled, and TCRdb retains in-frame clones only, with some absent. This table holds about 340,000 clones, approximately 15% found once. Sorting of CD4+ naive, central memory, regulatory and stem cell-like memory cells was performed via CD45RO/CCR7/CD25/CD127/CD95/CD27. The data derive from a study of beta chain features in type 1 diabetes. Turning to the study itself: Patients shared similar age, gender and cell yields with healthy donors. Cells sorted and examined across all samples totaled approximately 110 million. General observations from the study: Shorter TCRB CDR3s, moderately but significantly so, were found in Type 1 diabetes patients in all four CD4+ subsets.

From germline, CDR1 is SGHRS and CDR2 YFSETQ. The CDR3 extends over 16 amino acids. V was cut by 0 bases and J by 1 base, with 13 bases left in between. This receptor was obtained from a woman between 18 and 30 years old with type 1 diabetes. The chain combines TRBV5-1 with TRBJ2-5, with a tentative D call TRBD2 (6 bases). Source material: naive CD4+ T cells from blood. The CDR3 DNA reads as TGCGCCAGCAGCTTGGCTGGTAGCGGACTCCAAGAGACCCAGTACTTC. Residues: CASSLAGSGLQETQYF.